Shown below are 32 T cell receptor beta chains from a single sample sequenced in a study of T cells in Graves' hyperthyroidism and ophthalmopathy. RNA transcripts provided the source from which TCR beta CDR3 regions were amplified. TCR CDR3 underwent first-round RT-PCR with the HTBI primer set. MiXCR, applied by TCRdb to the multiplex PCR reads, yields one record per CDR3 protein. The sample shows hundreds of thousands of distinct CDR3 sequences, 15% to 17% of them seen only once. The sequencing input was blood. These receptor sequences come from a woman aged 18 to 35 with Graves' hyperthyroidism.

The chain uses TRBV2 and TRBJ1-5; a possible D gene is TRBD1 (5 bases). Germline values: CDR1 SNHLY, CDR2 FYNNEI. Trimming removed 1 base from V and 7 bases from J, with 14 bases in between. The CDR3 consists of 15 residues. CDR3 sequence (DNA): TGTGCCAGCAGTGAAGAGGGAGGGGAGGGGCAGCCCCAGCATTTT. Its translation is CASSEEGGEGQPQHF. The whole variable domain, remainder taken from reference TRBV2 and TRBJ1-5, is EPEVTQTPSHQVTQMGQEVILRCVPISNHLYFYWYRQILGQKVEFLVSFYNNEISEKSEIFDDQFSVERPDGSNFTLKIRSTKLEDSAMYFCASSEEGGEGQPQHFGDGTRLSIL.

The DNA of the CDR3 is TGCAGTGCTAGAGATCTTGAGACAGGGAATTCACCCCTCCACTTT. Its translation: CSARDLETGNSPLHF. V is TRBV20-1 and J is TRBJ1-6; TRBD1 aligns across 7 bases. Germline assignment: CDR1 DFQATT and CDR2 SNEGSKA (reference sequence). CDR3 length equals 15 residues. With 0 bases clipped from V and 7 bases from J, the junction kept 6 bases outside the gene matches.

This clonotype appeared a few times. The CDR3 bases are TGTGCCAGTAGTTTTACCCCCGGGACTAGCGGGAATGAGCAGTTCTTC. Translated: CASSFTPGTSGNEQFF. The rearrangement links TRBV19 to TRBJ2-1; 12 bases line up with TRBD2. The germline gives CDR1 LNHDA, CDR2 SQIVND (reference sequence). Unmatched junction bases numbered 9, after V lost 5 bases and J lost 7 bases. The length of the CDR3 is 16 residues.

A word on this clonotype: This sequence may be a read error, since a much larger clone differs from it by one base. This chain joins TRBV6-2 or TRBV6-3 and TRBJ2-7, with D possibly being TRBD1 (5 bases). The V end lost 10 bases, the J end lost 6 bases, and 13 bases lay between the germline ends. The germline CDR1 and CDR2 sequences are MNHEY and SVGEGT. The CDR3 is 11 amino acids. CDR3 in DNA: TGTGCCATTTCGAAGGGGTGCGAGCAGTACTTC. Amino acids: CAISKGCEQYF.

This clonotype showed up just a few times. This rearrangement joins TRBV19 to TRBJ1-5; 8 bases agree with TRBD1. CDR3 length equals 16 residues. Germline loops: CDR1 LNHDA, CDR2 SQIVND (reference sequence). Trimming removed 4 bases from V and 2 bases from J; junction bases left unmatched: 7. CDR3 nucleotides: TGTGCCAGTAGTACGTGGACAGGGACAGGCAATCAGCCCCAGCATTTT. Translation: CASSTWTGTGNQPQHF. Combining the CDR3 with reference TRBV19 and TRBJ1-5 gives the whole variable domain DGGITQSPKYLFRKEGQNVTLSCEQNLNHDAMYWYRQDPGQGLRLIYYSQIVNDFQKGDIAEGYSVSREKKESFPLTVTSAQKNPTAFYLCASSTWTGTGNQPQHFGDGTRLSIL.

This clonotype was seen repeatedly, ten times or more. The genes are TRBV3-1 and TRBJ1-2; D remains unclear. V lost 1 base and J 6 bases, leaving 9 bases between the germline ends. Per germline, CDR1 LGHDT and CDR2 YNNKEL (reference sequence). The CDR3 is 13 amino acids. The CDR3 sequence: CASSQVGGDGYTF. CDR3 bases: TGTGCCAGCAGCCAAGTGGGAGGTGATGGCTACACCTTC.

This clonotype was detected ten times or more. The chain couples TRBV12-3 or TRBV12-4 to TRBJ1-1; TRBD1 aligns across 7 bases. The CDR3 contains 12 residues. V dropped 8 bases and J dropped 7; count of bases not matched to a gene: 7. CDR3 DNA sequence: TGTGCCAGCGCATCAGGGACAGTTGAAGCTTTCTTT. It specifies CASASGTVEAFF.

At least ten counts were recorded for this clonotype. The V call is TRBV20-1, the J call TRBJ2-3; 12 nucleotides match TRBD2. CDR1 and CDR2 (germline): DFQATT, SNEGSKA (reference sequence). This CDR3 comprises 17 residues. The V segment lost 0 bases and the J segment 6 bases; nucleotides outside the gene matches: 10. CDR3 nucleotides: TGCAGTGCTAGAGATTGGACTAGCGGGGAAAGGGCGGATACGCAGTATTTT. Translating gives CSARDWTSGERADTQYF.

The gene calls are TRBV3-1 and TRBJ2-1; 13 nucleotides agree with TRBD2. The germline V gene has CDR1 LGHDT and CDR2 YNNKEL (reference sequence). Trimming at V came to 2 bases and at J to 7 bases, leaving 14 bases not matched to a gene. The CDR3 has 19 residues. The CDR3 loop is CASSQIVELAGGRRNEQFF. The CDR3 DNA follows: TGTGCCAGCAGCCAAATCGTTGAACTAGCGGGAGGGAGGCGGAATGAGCAGTTCTTC.

This clonotype was found many times. The genes are TRBV19 and TRBJ1-1, with D hard to call. Trimming left V 7 bases short and J 3 bases short, with 15 bases between. Germline CDR1 reads LNHDA; CDR2 reads SQIVND (reference sequence). The CDR3 length is 14 residues. The CDR3 sequence: CASTTWQRDTEAFF. CDR3 in DNA: TGTGCCAGTACTACATGGCAGAGGGACACTGAAGCTTTCTTT. Looking up the rest from reference TRBV19 and TRBJ1-1 gives the full variable domain: DGGITQSPKYLFRKEGQNVTLSCEQNLNHDAMYWYRQDPGQGLRLIYYSQIVNDFQKGDIAEGYSVSREKKESFPLTVTSAQKNPTAFYLCASTTWQRDTEAFFGQGTRLTVV.

This clonotype came up many times. This sequence joins TRBV7-9 and TRBJ2-7; no clear D. The germline gives CDR1 SEHNR, CDR2 FQNEAQ (reference sequence). The CDR3 totals 14 residues. Trimming shortened V by 2 bases and J by 4 bases, and 12 bases separated the two germline ends. As DNA, the CDR3 is TGTGCCAGCAGCTTACCAGGAGTCCCGTACGAGCAGTACTTC. It encodes CASSLPGVPYEQYF.

This clonotype was seen repeatedly, ten times or more. The CDR3 DNA follows: TGTGCCAGCAGTTTCAGGGGGAGGGCTTCGGGCAATCAGCCCCAGCATTTT. It is translated as CASSFRGRASGNQPQHF. The chain uses TRBV12-3 or TRBV12-4 and TRBJ1-5, with TRBD1 matching 7 bases. CDR3 length: 17 amino acids. Trimming removed 3 bases from V and 2 bases from J; junction bases left unmatched: 10.

This clonotype appeared many times. The rearrangement uses TRBV11-2 and TRBJ2-7; D is undetermined. Trimming took 4 bases from V and 1 from J, leaving 17 bases between them. The CDR3 spans 16 residues. Germline-derived CDR1 and CDR2 are SGHAT and FQNNGV. The DNA for the CDR3 is TGTGCCAGCAGCTCGACAAAGACGGCCCAGTCCTACGAGCAGTACTTC. It translates to CASSSTKTAQSYEQYF.

This clonotype was seen repeatedly, ten times or more. This chain joins TRBV27 and TRBJ2-7; a possible D gene is TRBD1 (6 bases). V was clipped by 2 bases and J by 5 bases, with 19 bases between them. The CDR3 covers 16 residues. Germline loops: CDR1 MNHEY, CDR2 SMNVEV (reference sequence). The CDR3 loop is CASSLRGTTGGDEQYF. CDR3 nucleotides: TGTGCCAGCAGTTTAAGGGGTACGACTGGGGGCGACGAGCAGTACTTC.

This clonotype has ten or more counts. CDR3 protein: CSATDRGYGYTF. CDR3 nucleotides: TGCAGTGCTACGGACAGGGGCTATGGCTACACCTTC. The chain carries TRBV20-1 and TRBJ1-2; 9 nucleotides line up with TRBD1. CDR1 and CDR2 (germline): DFQATT, SNEGSKA (reference sequence). J lost 4 bases, V lost 4 bases, and 1 base had no gene match. There are 12 residues in the CDR3.

This clonotype was counted at least ten times. This chain joins TRBV19 and TRBJ1-2, with TRBD1 as a possible D gene (6 bases). This CDR3 spans 15 amino acids. With 6 bases removed from V and 0 bases from J, the gap between germline ends came to 14 bases. Germline assignment: CDR1 LNHDA and CDR2 SQIVND (reference sequence). The CDR3 here is CASSAGEWPNYGYTF. The CDR3 DNA reads as TGTGCCAGTAGCGCAGGGGAATGGCCTAACTATGGCTACACCTTC.

The V gene is TRBV12-3 or TRBV12-4, the J gene TRBJ1-3, with D possibly matching TRBD1 (6 bases). Trimming pared 7 bases from V and 2 bases from J, leaving 15 bases between. The CDR3 loop spans 15 amino acids. The CDR3 DNA reads as TGTGCCAGCACCAATACAGGGAACCCTGGAAACACCATATATTTT. Its translation is CASTNTGNPGNTIYF.

J is TRBJ1-5 and V is TRBV10-3; TRBD1 is a possible D gene (5 bases). Per germline, CDR1 ENHRY and CDR2 SYGVKD. The CDR3 runs 13 residues. V lost 6 bases and J 3 bases, leaving 9 bases between the germline ends. The CDR3 region has the DNA TGTGCCATCAGCGTACAGGACAATCAGCCCCAGCATTTT. It encodes CAISVQDNQPQHF.

Many counts were recorded for this clonotype. The chain joins TRBV2 to TRBJ1-1, with D hard to call. The germline V and J ends were trimmed by 2 bases and 5 bases, with 12 bases remaining between them. Germline loops: CDR1 SNHLY, CDR2 FYNNEI. The CDR3 spans 14 residues. CDR3 residues: CASSELGPGTEAFF. The CDR3 region has the DNA TGTGCCAGCAGTGAACTGGGCCCCGGGACTGAAGCTTTCTTT.

A few counts support this clonotype. V gene TRBV14 combines with J gene TRBJ1-1, with D possibly matching TRBD1 (5 bases). V dropped 0 bases and J dropped 1 base, with 12 bases sitting between them. From germline, CDR1 is SGHDN and CDR2 FVKESK. The CDR3 has 16 amino acids. The DNA for the CDR3 is TGTGCCAGCAGCCAAGATTATCCAGGGCCGAACACTGAAGCTTTCTTT. This translates into CASSQDYPGPNTEAFF.

On this clonotype itself: A read error is possible here, since a much larger clone lies one base away. As the CDR3 is not closed by the conserved phenylalanine or tryptophan, this likely results from a read error. CDR3 loop: CASSPRRAGAKNIQYL. For the CDR3, the DNA is TGTGCCAGCAGTCCTCGTCGGGCGGGGGCCAAAAACATTCAGTACCTC. This sequence joins TRBV12-3 or TRBV12-4 and TRBJ2-4; possible D gene TRBD2, 6 bases. V was cut by 5 bases and J by 1 base, with 15 bases left in between. The CDR3 consists of 16 residues.

This clonotype has at least ten counts. The CDR3 is CASSSRGGSYEQYF. Written as DNA, the CDR3 is TGCGCCAGCAGCTCGCGGGGTGGCTCCTACGAGCAGTACTTC. This chain connects TRBV5-1 to TRBJ2-7; tentatively, D is TRBD2 (6 bases). The V end was cut by 3 bases, the J end by 0 bases, with 10 bases between. This CDR3 is built from 14 residues. The germline gives CDR1 SGHRS, CDR2 YFSETQ.

The rearrangement uses TRBV7-3 and TRBJ1-6; 10 bases agree with TRBD1. Looked up from germline, CDR1 is SGHTA and CDR2 is FQGTGA. The length of the CDR3 is 15 residues. V was pared by 5 bases and J by 7 bases, with 5 bases of the junction left unmatched. The CDR3 spells CASSAGQGGNSPLHF. The DNA for the CDR3 is TGTGCCAGCAGCGCCGGACAGGGGGGAAATTCACCCCTCCACTTT.

This clonotype has at least ten counts. The chain couples TRBV27 to TRBJ2-7; TRBD1 is a possible D gene (5 bases). The CDR3 consists of 13 residues. Germline CDR1 is MNHEY and CDR2 is SMNVEV (reference sequence). The ends were cut back, 2 bases at V and 3 bases at J, with 8 bases in the middle. The CDR3 DNA reads TGTGCCAGCAGTTTAAAGGGGAACTACGAGCAGTACTTC. This codes for CASSLKGNYEQYF.

This clonotype was detected many times. The rearrangement joins TRBV6-5 to TRBJ1-1, with TRBD1 as a possible D gene (5 bases). There are 16 residues in the CDR3. Germline V gene data show CDR1 as MNHEY and CDR2 as SVGAGI. The V gene lost 0 bases and the J gene lost 6 bases, with 17 bases spanning the gap. The CDR3 DNA sequence: TGTGCCAGCAGTTACTCGAGTTGGCAGGGTAGAGCTGAAGCTTTCTTT. Amino acids: CASSYSSWQGRAEAFF.

This clonotype was observed many times. The chain carries TRBV7-2 and TRBJ1-1; no clear D gene. The CDR3 runs 14 residues. Germline CDR1 is SGHTA and CDR2 is FQGNSA. V lost 1 base to trimming and J lost 2 bases, with 8 bases between them. CDR3 residues: CASSLEAVNTEAFF. CDR3 DNA sequence: TGTGCCAGCAGCTTAGAGGCAGTCAACACTGAAGCTTTCTTT.

There are many counts of this clonotype. V and J are TRBV28 and TRBJ1-1; D remains ambiguous. In germline, CDR1 is MDHEN, CDR2 SYDVKM. V lost 5 bases, J lost 0 bases, and 13 bases lay in between. This CDR3 spans 15 amino acids. CDR3 sequence reads: CASSPPRLMNTEAFF. In DNA, the CDR3 is TGTGCCAGCAGTCCCCCTAGGCTTATGAACACTGAAGCTTTCTTT.

This clonotype was detected ten times or more. V is TRBV24-1 and J is TRBJ2-1; tentatively, D is TRBD1 or TRBD2 (5 bases each). The V and J ends lost 1 base and 6 bases respectively, with 18 bases between them. CDR1 is KGHDR and CDR2 is SFDVKD in the germline V gene. The CDR3 sequence is 17 residues long. In nucleotides, the CDR3 is TGTGCCACCAGTGATTTTTCCTCCGGGACCATCGGCAATGAGCAGTTCTTC. Its protein product is CATSDFSSGTIGNEQFF.

A few counts support this clonotype. The chain links TRBV29-1 to TRBJ1-1; 9 positions agree with TRBD1. This CDR3 has 12 amino acids. J gave up 4 bases and V 6 bases, and 3 bases lay outside the gene matches. From germline, CDR1 is SQVTM and CDR2 ANQGSEA. The CDR3 DNA is TGCAGCGTCGGGACAGGGAGCACTGAAGCTTTCTTT. The encoded protein is CSVGTGSTEAFF.

Only a few counts were recorded for this clonotype. The chain combines TRBV9 with TRBJ2-2; D is possibly TRBD1 or TRBD2 (5 bases each). CDR3 length: 14 amino acids. Germline assignment: CDR1 SGDLS and CDR2 YYNGEE. Trimming cost V 3 bases and J 6 bases, with 12 bases left between them. The CDR3 sequence: CASSAHGAAGELFF. The CDR3 region has the DNA TGTGCCAGCAGCGCCCACGGGGCGGCCGGGGAGCTGTTTTTT.

This clonotype was counted ten times or more. The rearrangement links TRBV11-2 to TRBJ1-4; a weak D match, TRBD1 (6 bases). Germline V lookup: CDR1 SGHAT, CDR2 FQNNGV. V was trimmed by 11 bases and J by 2 bases, leaving 21 bases between them. The CDR3 has 16 residues. CDR3 sequence (DNA): TGTGCCTCCCGGAGGGGGGGTACCTCTACTAATGAAAAACTGTTTTTT. Residues: CASRRGGTSTNEKLFF.

This clonotype appeared many times. The chain uses TRBV5-1 and TRBJ1-4; D might be TRBD1 (5 bases). Germline V gives CDR1 SGHRS, CDR2 YFSETQ. This CDR3 comprises 16 residues. With 0 bases removed from V and 10 bases from J, the gap between germline ends came to 19 bases. CDR3 in DNA: TGCGCCAGCAGCTTGGAGGATCCGACAGCGGGCGGAAAACTGTTTTTT. Residues: CASSLEDPTAGGKLFF.